One and the same sample provided the 28 T cell receptor beta chains below, sequenced in a study of blood T cell repertoires in COVID-19. Sequenced by immunoSEQ multiplex PCR; TCRdb stores in-frame clones only, minus some. The sample includes 150,000 to 200,000 clones, more than 75% seen only once; the top ten take about 6.3%. Material for sequencing was peripheral blood. The receptors originated from a middle-aged man with active or convalescent COVID-19.

The CDR3 loop is CASSLGQGSNQPQHF. CDR3 DNA: TGTGCCAGCAGCTTAGGGCAGGGGAGCAATCAGCCCCAGCATTTT. The chain recombines TRBV7-2 with TRBJ1-5; the D gene is possibly TRBD1 (6 bases). Trimming took off 1 base at V and 1 base at J, with 8 bases between the two ends. This CDR3 is built from 15 residues. Looked up from germline, CDR1 is SGHTA and CDR2 is FQGNSA.

V gene TRBV11-2 combines with J gene TRBJ2-2; 7 bases map to TRBD2. The CDR3 sequence is 15 residues long. Germline CDR1 is SGHAT and CDR2 is FQNNGV. J lost 3 bases, V lost 0 bases, and 1 base had no gene match. The CDR3 coding sequence is TGTGCCAGCAGCTTAGACGGGGGGTACACCGGGGAGCTGTTTTTT. Protein: CASSLDGGYTGELFF.

The chain has TRBV23-1 and TRBJ1-5; D gene ambiguous. TRBV23-1 is noted as an ORF with a role that remains uncertain. V was shortened by 0 bases and J by 6 bases, with 18 bases between the two germline ends. The CDR3 covers 17 residues. This CDR3 is CASSQSSPPSSGQPQHF. CDR3 nucleotide sequence: TGCGCCAGCAGTCAATCGTCTCCGCCAAGCTCAGGTCAGCCCCAGCATTTT.

J is TRBJ2-2 and V is TRBV24-1; D possibly corresponds to TRBD2 (6 bases). The CDR3 is made up of 16 amino acids. V was clipped by 0 bases and J by 6 bases, with 13 bases between them. Germline CDR1 KGHDR, CDR2 SFDVKD. CDR3 residues: CATSDLKVPGAGELFF. The CDR3 DNA follows: TGTGCCACCAGTGATTTGAAGGTCCCGGGGGCCGGGGAGCTGTTTTTT.

This clone showed up just once. V and J are TRBV19 and TRBJ1-5; TRBD1 is a possible D gene (6 bases). The germline CDR1 and CDR2 sequences are LNHDA and SQIVND (reference sequence). This CDR3 has 15 amino acids. Trimming shortened V by 6 bases and J by 4 bases, and 16 bases separated the two germline ends. CDR3 loop: CASRSVGATNQPQHF. CDR3 nucleotides: TGTGCCAGTAGATCAGTGGGGGCCACGAATCAGCCCCAGCATTTT. The whole variable domain, remainder taken from reference TRBV19 and TRBJ1-5, is DGGITQSPKYLFRKEGQNVTLSCEQNLNHDAMYWYRQDPGQGLRLIYYSQIVNDFQKGDIAEGYSVSREKKESFPLTVTSAQKNPTAFYLCASRSVGATNQPQHFGDGTRLSIL.

V gene TRBV13 combines with J gene TRBJ2-1; the match to TRBD2 covers 14 bases. Trimming took 5 bases from V and 3 from J; bases not matched to a gene: 6. Per germline, CDR1 PRHDT and CDR2 FYEKMQ (reference sequence). The CDR3 contains 17 residues. CDR3 sequence: CASSLRLAGGGYNEQFF. CDR3 DNA sequence: TGTGCCAGCAGCCTCCGACTAGCGGGAGGGGGCTACAATGAGCAGTTCTTC.

J is TRBJ1-2 and V is TRBV6-4; possibly TRBD1 for D (6 bases). From germline, CDR1 is MRHNA and CDR2 SNTAGT. The CDR3 is made up of 13 amino acids. V lost 4 bases, J lost 7 bases, and 13 bases lay in between. The CDR3 loop is CASSGTETGGYTF. CDR3 in DNA: TGTGCCAGCAGTGGGACAGAAACGGGTGGCTACACCTTC.

CDR3 nucleotides: TGTGCCAGTAGACAACCCTCGGGGGACACTGAAGCTTTCTTT. It yields the protein CASRQPSGDTEAFF. The chain employs TRBV19 and TRBJ1-1, with D possibly being TRBD1 (5 bases). V lost 6 bases and J 3 bases, leaving 14 bases between the germline ends. CDR1 is LNHDA and CDR2 is SQIVND in the germline V gene (reference sequence). CDR3 length: 14 residues.

This clone was counted once. The chain carries TRBV5-6 and TRBJ2-6; 9 bases match TRBD1. Losses at the gene ends were 6 bases for V and 0 bases for J; bases not matched to a gene: 13. The germline V gene encodes CDR1 SGHDT and CDR2 YYEEEE. The CDR3 sequence is 19 residues long. The CDR3 loop is CASTVFGRDRASGANVLTF. The CDR3 DNA reads as TGTGCCAGCACCGTCTTTGGTAGGGACAGGGCCTCTGGGGCCAACGTCCTGACTTTC.

The V gene is TRBV7-9, the J gene TRBJ2-7, with D perhaps TRBD1 (6 bases). Germline values: CDR1 SEHNR, CDR2 FQNEAQ (reference sequence). The CDR3 is 14 residues long. V lost 0 bases to trimming and J lost 2 bases, with 8 bases between them. CDR3 sequence (DNA): TGTGCCAGCAGCTTAGCTGGGGGCACCTACGAGCAGTACTTC. Protein: CASSLAGGTYEQYF.

This clone was observed a few times. V and J are TRBV6-5 and TRBJ1-2; TRBD1 agrees at 8 bases. Trimming took 5 bases from V and 7 from J; bases not matched to a gene: 9. Germline assignment: CDR1 MNHEY and CDR2 SVGAGI. The length of the CDR3 is 14 residues. Here the CDR3 reads CASSLRQGIGGYTF. CDR3 bases: TGTGCCAGCAGTCTAAGACAGGGGATTGGTGGCTACACCTTC.

The V gene is TRBV5-5, the J gene TRBJ2-1; possibly TRBD1 for D (5 bases). The CDR3 has 14 residues. Germline CDR1 is SGHKS and CDR2 is YYEKEE (reference sequence). With 0 bases removed from V and 4 bases from J, the gap between germline ends came to 8 bases. The CDR3 DNA sequence: TGTGCCAGCAGCTTGGCAGGGAATTACAATGAGCAGTTCTTC. It is translated as CASSLAGNYNEQFF.

The CDR3 region is CASSDSIGDFYYTF. In nucleotides, the CDR3 is TGTGCCAGCAGTGACTCGATCGGGGATTTCTACTACACCTTC. The chain uses TRBV6-4 and TRBJ1-2; D is unresolved. CDR3 length equals 14 residues. Per germline, CDR1 MRHNA and CDR2 SNTAGT. The V and J ends lost 0 bases and 10 bases respectively, with 15 bases between them.

The rearrangement links TRBV5-6 to TRBJ1-2, with TRBD1 identical over 7 bases. Germline lookup yields CDR1 SGHDT and CDR2 YYEEEE. With 0 bases clipped from V and 6 bases from J, the junction kept 5 bases outside the gene matches. There are 14 residues in the CDR3. The CDR3 spells CASSLGQGFHGYTF. CDR3 coding DNA: TGTGCCAGCAGCTTGGGACAGGGATTTCATGGCTACACCTTC.

The rearrangement uses TRBV6-1 and TRBJ1-5; D is uncertain. Germline-derived CDR1 and CDR2 are MNHNS and SASEGT. This CDR3 spans 14 amino acids. Trimming took 0 bases from V and 2 from J, leaving 5 bases between them. CDR3 bases: TGTGCCAGCAGTGAAGCATATGGCAATCAGCCCCAGCATTTT. Translating it yields CASSEAYGNQPQHF.

The chain links TRBV19 to TRBJ2-2; D remains ambiguous. The CDR3 totals 14 residues. V lost 4 bases, J lost 5 bases, and 11 bases lay in between. Germline loops: CDR1 LNHDA, CDR2 SQIVND (reference sequence). CDR3 residues: CASSTRHPTGELFF. DNA of the CDR3: TGTGCCAGTAGTACCCGACACCCAACCGGGGAGCTGTTTTTT.

This clone was counted once. The chain employs TRBV3-1 (or the pseudogene TRBV3-2) and TRBJ2-7, with 9 bases lining up with TRBD2. CDR3 length equals 17 residues. Per the germline V gene, CDR1 is LGHDT and CDR2 is YNNKEL (reference sequence). Trimming took 4 bases from V and 7 from J; bases not matched to a gene: 17. CDR3 sequence reads: CASSRSGTSRGMGEQYF. CDR3 bases: TGTGCCAGCAGCCGCTCCGGGACTAGCAGGGGAATGGGGGAGCAGTACTTC.

The V and J genes are TRBV29-1 and TRBJ2-7; no firm D call. Per the germline V gene, CDR1 is SQVTM and CDR2 is ANQGSEA. The V end was cut by 6 bases, the J end by 5 bases, with 8 bases between. The CDR3 length is 10 residues. The DNA for the CDR3 is TGCAGCGTCGCCAACAACGAGCAGTACTTC. This sequence encodes CSVANNEQYF.

The V call is TRBV19, the J call TRBJ1-6; maybe TRBD1 (6 bases). From germline, CDR1 is LNHDA and CDR2 SQIVND (reference sequence). The CDR3 runs 15 residues. V was clipped by 7 bases and J by 10 bases, with 20 bases between them. CDR3 DNA sequence: TGTGCCAGTAATTATAGGGGACTACAGGGATCACCCCTCCACTTT. Protein sequence: CASNYRGLQGSPLHF.

The V call is TRBV28, the J call TRBJ1-4, with 7 bases aligning to TRBD1. The CDR3 has 14 amino acids. V shed 2 bases and J 8 bases; nucleotides not matched to a gene: 5. CDR1 is MDHEN, CDR2 SYDVKM, per germline. The CDR3 coding sequence is TGTGCCAGCAGTTTAAGACTGGACAGGGAAAAACTGTTTTTT. Residues: CASSLRLDREKLFF.

The sample holds a few counts of this clone. CDR3 protein: CASSLGTGIIYGYTF. CDR3 nucleotides: TGTGCCAGCAGCTTGGGGACAGGGATAATCTATGGCTACACCTTC. The rearrangement uses TRBV5-6 and TRBJ1-2; TRBD1 matches 8 bases. The CDR3 is 15 residues long. Germline lookup yields CDR1 SGHDT and CDR2 YYEEEE. Germline trimming cut 0 bases from V and 4 bases from J; bases unmatched to any gene: 5.

The chain joins TRBV3-1 (or the pseudogene TRBV3-2) to TRBJ2-5; D is perhaps TRBD2 (5 bases). The V gene's germline CDR1 is LGHDT and CDR2 YNNKEL (reference sequence). The CDR3 runs to 16 residues. V dropped 0 bases and J dropped 8 bases, with 19 bases sitting between them. CDR3 loop: CASSQDGGRRRGTQYF. The CDR3 bases are TGTGCCAGCAGCCAAGATGGAGGACGGAGACGAGGAACCCAGTACTTC.

The V call is TRBV3-1 (or the pseudogene TRBV3-2), the J call TRBJ2-1; D is possibly TRBD2 (6 bases). The V gene lost 4 bases and the J gene lost 0 bases, with 13 bases spanning the gap. Germline values: CDR1 LGHDT, CDR2 YNNKEL (reference sequence). The CDR3 consists of 16 residues. CDR3 loop: CASSPAGGSSYNEQFF. The CDR3 nucleotides are TGTGCCAGCAGCCCGGCCGGGGGTAGCTCCTACAATGAGCAGTTCTTC.

This chain connects TRBV9 to TRBJ2-1; 7 bases align to TRBD2. Germline lookup yields CDR1 SGDLS and CDR2 YYNGEE. With 4 bases clipped from V and 10 bases from J, the junction kept 11 bases outside the gene matches. The CDR3 extends over 14 amino acids. In DNA form, the CDR3 reads TGTGCCAGCAGCCCCCCTAGCGGTGTGAGGGAGCAGTTCTTC. It codes for CASSPPSGVREQFF. The full variable domain, completed using reference TRBV9 and TRBJ2-1, is DSGVTQTPKHLITATGQRVTLRCSPRSGDLSVYWYQQSLDQGLQFLIQYYNGEERAKGNILERFSAQQFPDLHSELNLSSLELGDSALYFCASSPPSGVREQFFGPGTRLTVL.

The chain is built from TRBV4-1 and TRBJ1-1, with D possibly TRBD1 on 5 matching bases. Germline V gene sequence: CDR1 MGHRA, CDR2 YSYEKL. Trimming took off 2 bases at V and 6 bases at J, with 19 bases between the two ends. CDR3 length: 16 residues. CDR3 sequence: CASSQSPSGGKAEAFF. For the CDR3, the DNA is TGCGCCAGCAGCCAAAGCCCGAGCGGGGGGAAGGCTGAAGCTTTCTTT.

This chain links TRBV30 with TRBJ2-3, with 8 nucleotides matching TRBD2. This CDR3 is built from 17 residues. Germline CDR1 reads GTSNPN; CDR2 reads SVGIG (reference sequence). With 1 base clipped from V and 6 bases from J, the junction kept 15 bases outside the gene matches. The CDR3 here is CAWSEGFSGDTPDTQYF. The DNA for the CDR3 is TGTGCCTGGAGTGAAGGGTTTAGCGGGGATACCCCCGATACGCAGTATTTT.

The chain couples TRBV19 to TRBJ2-4, with D possibly matching TRBD1 (6 bases). Per the germline V gene, CDR1 is LNHDA and CDR2 is SQIVND (reference sequence). V was cut by 4 bases and J by 0 bases, with 10 bases left in between. The CDR3 runs to 15 residues. The CDR3 loop is CASSNGQLAKNIQYF. DNA for the CDR3: TGTGCCAGTAGTAACGGACAGCTAGCCAAAAACATTCAGTACTTC. Based on the CDR3 plus reference TRBV19 and TRBJ2-4, the full variable domain is DGGITQSPKYLFRKEGQNVTLSCEQNLNHDAMYWYRQDPGQGLRLIYYSQIVNDFQKGDIAEGYSVSREKKESFPLTVTSAQKNPTAFYLCASSNGQLAKNIQYFGAGTRLSVL.

This clone was counted once. This chain links TRBV4-3 with TRBJ2-6; D not certain. V lost 4 bases, J lost 0 bases, and 4 bases lay in between. CDR3 size: 14 residues. Looked up from germline, CDR1 is LGHNA and CDR2 is YSLEER. CDR3 in amino acids: CASSPSSGANVLTF. The CDR3 DNA sequence: TGCGCCAGCAGCCCCTCCTCTGGGGCCAACGTCCTGACTTTC.